This T cell receptor beta chain was profiled in a study of shared T cell receptors in the human thymus. TCRdb's table, derived via immunoSEQ multiplex PCR, lists solely in-frame clones and lacks some. The sample carries more than 550,000 clones, roughly 86% recorded once. Looked up from germline, CDR1 is LGHNA and CDR2 is YSLEER. The V end lost 0 bases, the J end lost 9 bases, and 23 bases lay between the germline ends. The CDR3 is 17 amino acids. Another study also made use of these data, one on human thymus T cells. This second study notes: Finnish infants who were healthy and having corrective surgery for congenital heart defects made up the donors. Obtained as resections during corrective heart surgery, the thymus tissue was then studied. A high degree of thymic repertoire overlap among unrelated individuals was reported in related research.

This chain uses TRBV4-3 with TRBJ2-5, with TRBD2 as a possible D gene (6 bases). The sequenced sample was thymocytes. This receptor was taken from a boy younger than two with a congenital heart defect. DNA of the CDR3: TGCGCCAGCAGCCAAGATTTTGGCGGGGTATTGGGCCCGGCCCAGTACTTC. Translated: CASSQDFGGVLGPAQYF.